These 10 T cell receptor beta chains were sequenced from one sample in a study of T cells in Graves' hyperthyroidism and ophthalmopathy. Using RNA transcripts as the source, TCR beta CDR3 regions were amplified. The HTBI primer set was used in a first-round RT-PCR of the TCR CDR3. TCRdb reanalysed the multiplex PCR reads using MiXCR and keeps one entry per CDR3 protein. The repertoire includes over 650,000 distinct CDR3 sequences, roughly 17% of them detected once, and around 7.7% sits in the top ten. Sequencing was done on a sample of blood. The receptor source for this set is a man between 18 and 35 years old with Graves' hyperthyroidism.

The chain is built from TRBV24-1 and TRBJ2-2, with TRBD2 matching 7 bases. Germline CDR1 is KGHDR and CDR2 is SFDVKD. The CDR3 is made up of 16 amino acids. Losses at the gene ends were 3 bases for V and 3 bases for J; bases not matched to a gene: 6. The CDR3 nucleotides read TGTGCCACCAGTGATGGACGGGAGGCCGACACCGGGGAGCTGTTTTTT. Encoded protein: CATSDGREADTGELFF.

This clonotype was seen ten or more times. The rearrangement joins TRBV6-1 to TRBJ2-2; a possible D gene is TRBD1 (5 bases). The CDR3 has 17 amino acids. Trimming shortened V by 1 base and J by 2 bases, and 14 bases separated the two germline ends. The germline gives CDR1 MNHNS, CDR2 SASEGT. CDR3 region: CASSEDRTTLNTGELFF. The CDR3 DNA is TGTGCCAGCAGTGAAGATCGGACAACCCTTAACACCGGGGAGCTGTTTTTT.

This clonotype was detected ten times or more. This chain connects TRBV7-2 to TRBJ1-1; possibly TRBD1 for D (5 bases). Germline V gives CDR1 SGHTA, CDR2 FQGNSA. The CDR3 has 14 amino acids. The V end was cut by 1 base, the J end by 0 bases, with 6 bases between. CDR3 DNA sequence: TGTGCCAGCAGCTTAGGGGACTTGAACACTGAAGCTTTCTTT. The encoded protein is CASSLGDLNTEAFF. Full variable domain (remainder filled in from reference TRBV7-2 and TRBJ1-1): GAGVSQSPSNKVTEKGKDVELRCDPISGHTALYWYRQSLGQGLEFLIYFQGNSAPDKSGLPSDRFSAERTGGSVSTLTIQRTQQEDSAVYLCASSLGDLNTEAFFGQGTRLTVV.

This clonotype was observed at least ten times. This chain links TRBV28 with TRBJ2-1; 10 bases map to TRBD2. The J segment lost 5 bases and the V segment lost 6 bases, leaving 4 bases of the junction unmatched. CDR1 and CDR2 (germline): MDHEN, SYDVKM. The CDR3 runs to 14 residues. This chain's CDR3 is CASSRLAGDNEQFF. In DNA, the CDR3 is TGTGCCAGCAGCCGACTAGCGGGTGACAATGAGCAGTTCTTC.

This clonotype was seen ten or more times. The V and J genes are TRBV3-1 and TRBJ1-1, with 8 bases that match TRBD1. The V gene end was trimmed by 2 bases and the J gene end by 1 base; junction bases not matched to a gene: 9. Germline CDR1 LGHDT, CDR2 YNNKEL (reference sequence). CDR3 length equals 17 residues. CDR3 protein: CASSQWDMGQENTEAFF. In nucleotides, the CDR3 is TGTGCCAGCAGCCAATGGGATATGGGACAGGAGAACACTGAAGCTTTCTTT.

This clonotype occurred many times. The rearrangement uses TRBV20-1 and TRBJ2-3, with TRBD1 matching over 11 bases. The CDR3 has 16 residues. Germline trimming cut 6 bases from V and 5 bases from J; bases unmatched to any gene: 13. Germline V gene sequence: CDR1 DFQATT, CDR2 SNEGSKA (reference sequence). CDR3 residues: CSAHATGTGGLDTQYF. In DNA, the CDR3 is TGCAGTGCCCACGCCACCGGGACAGGGGGATTAGATACGCAGTATTTT.

CDR3: CASSVGVDRQAKNIQYF. Here the CDR3 DNA reads TGTGCCAGCAGCGTAGGGGTGGACAGGCAAGCCAAAAACATTCAGTACTTC. The rearrangement joins TRBV9 to TRBJ2-4; 7 bases match TRBD1. This CDR3 is built from 17 residues. The trim removed 0 bases at V and 0 bases at J, leaving 6 bases unmatched. CDR1 is SGDLS, CDR2 YYNGEE, per germline.

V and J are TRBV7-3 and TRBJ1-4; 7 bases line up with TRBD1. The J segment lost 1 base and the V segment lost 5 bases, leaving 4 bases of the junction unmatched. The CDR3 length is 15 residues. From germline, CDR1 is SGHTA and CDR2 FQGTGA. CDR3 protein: CASSPRTGTNEKLFF. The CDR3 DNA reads TGTGCCAGCAGCCCGCGGACAGGAACTAATGAAAAACTGTTTTTT.

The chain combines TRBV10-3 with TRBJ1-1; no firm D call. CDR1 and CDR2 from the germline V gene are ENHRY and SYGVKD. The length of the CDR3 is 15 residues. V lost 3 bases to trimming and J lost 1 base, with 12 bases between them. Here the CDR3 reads CAISDVSRANTEAFF. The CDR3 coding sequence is TGTGCCATCAGTGATGTGAGTCGAGCGAACACTGAAGCTTTCTTT.

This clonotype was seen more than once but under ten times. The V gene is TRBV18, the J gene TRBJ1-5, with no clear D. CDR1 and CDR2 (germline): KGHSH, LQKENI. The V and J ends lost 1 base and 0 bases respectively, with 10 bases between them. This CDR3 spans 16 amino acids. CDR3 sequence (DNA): TGTGCCAGCTCACCACAAGCGGTTAATAGCAATCAGCCCCAGCATTTT. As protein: CASSPQAVNSNQPQHF.